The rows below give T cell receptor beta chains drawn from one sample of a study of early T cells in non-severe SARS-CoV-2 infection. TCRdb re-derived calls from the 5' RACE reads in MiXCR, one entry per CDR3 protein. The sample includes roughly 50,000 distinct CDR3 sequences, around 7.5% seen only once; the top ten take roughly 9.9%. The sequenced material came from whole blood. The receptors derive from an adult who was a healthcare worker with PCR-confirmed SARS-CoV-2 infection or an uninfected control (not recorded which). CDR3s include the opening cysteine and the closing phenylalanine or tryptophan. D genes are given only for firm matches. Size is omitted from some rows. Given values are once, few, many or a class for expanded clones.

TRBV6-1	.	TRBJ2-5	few	TGTGCCAGCAGTGAAGCGCCGATAGCGGCCCGAGAGACCCAGTACTTC	CASSEAPIAARETQYF
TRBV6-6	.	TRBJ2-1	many	TGTGCCAGCAGCCCCGCCAGGGCCCAGGGGTACAATGAGCAGTTCTTC	CASSPARAQGYNEQFF
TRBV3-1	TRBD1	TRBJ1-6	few	TGTGCCAGCAGCCGACAATGGACAGGGATGAATTCACCCCTCCACTTT	CASSRQWTGMNSPLHF
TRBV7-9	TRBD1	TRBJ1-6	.	TGTGCCAGCAGCTACGGACAGGATCATAATTCACCCCTCCACTTT	CASSYGQDHNSPLHF
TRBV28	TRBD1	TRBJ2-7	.	TGTGCCAGCAGTTGGGGACAGCCCTCCTACGAGCAGTACTTC	CASSWGQPSYEQYF
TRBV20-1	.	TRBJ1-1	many	TGCAGTGCTAGTTTCAGGGCAATGAACACTGAAGCTTTCTTT	CSASFRAMNTEAFF
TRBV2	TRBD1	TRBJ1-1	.	TGTGCCAGCAGTGAAACCGGGGGCACAGGGGACGGTGAAGCTTTCTTT	CASSETGGTGDGEAFF
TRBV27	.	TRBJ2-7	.	TGTGCCAGCAGTCCCCCTGGGGCGAACGAGCAGTACTTC	CASSPPGANEQYF
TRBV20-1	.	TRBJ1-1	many	TGCAGTGCTAGAGCTGAAGCGGACTCTCCTGAAGCTTTCTTT	CSARAEADSPEAFF
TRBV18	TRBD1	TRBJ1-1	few	TGTGCCAGCTCCCCGGACAGGGGGGGCACTGAAGCTTTCTTT	CASSPDRGGTEAFF
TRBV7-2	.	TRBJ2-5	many	TGTGCCAGCAGCGCCGCCGGAAACGGCGAGACCCAGTACTTC	CASSAAGNGETQYF
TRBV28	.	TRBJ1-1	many	TGTGCCAGCAGTTTATACCTGGGGAACACTGAAGCTTTCTTT	CASSLYLGNTEAFF
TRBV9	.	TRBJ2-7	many	TGTGCCAGCAGCGTAGCAGACAGGACCTACGAGCAGTACTTC	CASSVADRTYEQYF
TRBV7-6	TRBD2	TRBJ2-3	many	TGTGCCAGCAGCGGACGGACTAGCGGGAGAGGGGCAGATACGCAGTATTTT	CASSGRTSGRGADTQYF
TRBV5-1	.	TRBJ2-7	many	TGCGCCAGCAGCTCCTACTACGAGCAGTACTTC	CASSSYYEQYF
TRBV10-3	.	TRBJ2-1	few	TGTGCCATCAGTGAGTTCGGTGAGCAGTTCTTC	CAISEFGEQFF
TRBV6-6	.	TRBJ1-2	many	TGTGCCAGCAGTTACAACAGGGATCGAGGCTACACCTTC	CASSYNRDRGYTF
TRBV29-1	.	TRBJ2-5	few	TGCAGCGCCGCGTCCGAGGGAGAGACCCAGTACTTC	CSAASEGETQYF
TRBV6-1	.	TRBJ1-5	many	TGTGCCAGCAGGCCGACCCGTTCTCAGCCCCAGCATTTT	CASRPTRSQPQHF
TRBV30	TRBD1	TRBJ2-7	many	TGTGCCGGCAGGGGGCAGGGCGAGCAGTACTTC	CAGRGQGEQYF
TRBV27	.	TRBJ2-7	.	TGTGCCAGCAGTCCCCGGACAGCCTACGAGCAGTACTTC	CASSPRTAYEQYF
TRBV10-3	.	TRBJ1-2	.	TGTGCCATCAGTGAGTCCTCAGCTAACTATGGCTACACCTTC	CAISESSANYGYTF
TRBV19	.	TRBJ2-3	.	TGTGCCAGTAGTCGCCCTGGAACCCGGGCCCCAGATACGCAGTATTTT	CASSRPGTRAPDTQYF
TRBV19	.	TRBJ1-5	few	TGTGCCAGTAAGGGCAGGAGACTTAGCAATCAGCCCCAGCATTTT	CASKGRRLSNQPQHF